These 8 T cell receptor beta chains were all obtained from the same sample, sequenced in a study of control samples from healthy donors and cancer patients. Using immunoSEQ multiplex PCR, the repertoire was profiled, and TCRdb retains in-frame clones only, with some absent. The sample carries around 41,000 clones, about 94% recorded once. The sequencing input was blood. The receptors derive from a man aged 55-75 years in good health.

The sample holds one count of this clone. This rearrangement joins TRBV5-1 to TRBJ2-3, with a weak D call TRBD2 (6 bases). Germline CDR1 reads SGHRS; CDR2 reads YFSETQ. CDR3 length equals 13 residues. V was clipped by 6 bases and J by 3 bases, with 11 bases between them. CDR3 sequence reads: CASTGVGTDTQYF. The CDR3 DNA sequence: TGCGCCAGCACGGGGGTTGGGACAGATACGCAGTATTTT.

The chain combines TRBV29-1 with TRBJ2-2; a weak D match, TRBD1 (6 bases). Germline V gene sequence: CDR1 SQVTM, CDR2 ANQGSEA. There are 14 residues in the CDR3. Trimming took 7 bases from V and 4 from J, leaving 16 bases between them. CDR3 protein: CSARGAGVTGELFF. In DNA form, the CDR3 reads TGCAGCGCAAGAGGGGCAGGGGTCACCGGGGAGCTGTTTTTT.

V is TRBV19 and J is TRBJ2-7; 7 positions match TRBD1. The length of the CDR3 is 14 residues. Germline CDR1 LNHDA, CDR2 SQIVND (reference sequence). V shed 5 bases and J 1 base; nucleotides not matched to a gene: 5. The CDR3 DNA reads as TGTGCCAGTAGTCAAGGGGGCGGGTCCTACGAGCAGTACTTC. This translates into CASSQGGGSYEQYF. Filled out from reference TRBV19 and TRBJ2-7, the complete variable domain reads DGGITQSPKYLFRKEGQNVTLSCEQNLNHDAMYWYRQDPGQGLRLIYYSQIVNDFQKGDIAEGYSVSREKKESFPLTVTSAQKNPTAFYLCASSQGGGSYEQYFGPGTRLTVT.

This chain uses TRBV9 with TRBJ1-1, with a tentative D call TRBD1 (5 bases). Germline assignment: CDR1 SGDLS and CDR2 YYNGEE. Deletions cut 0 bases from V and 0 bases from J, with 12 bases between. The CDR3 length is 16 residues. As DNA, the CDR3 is TGTGCCAGCAGCGTAGTCCCTGGGGCCATGAACACTGAAGCTTTCTTT. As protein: CASSVVPGAMNTEAFF.

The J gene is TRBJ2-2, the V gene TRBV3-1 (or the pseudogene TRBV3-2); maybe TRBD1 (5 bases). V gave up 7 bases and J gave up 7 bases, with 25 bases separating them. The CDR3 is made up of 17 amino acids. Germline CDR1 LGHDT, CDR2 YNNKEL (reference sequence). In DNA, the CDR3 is TGTGCCAGCACCTCTGCTACCCAAGGGGCGCGGCGCGGGGAGCTGTTTTTT. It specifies CASTSATQGARRGELFF.

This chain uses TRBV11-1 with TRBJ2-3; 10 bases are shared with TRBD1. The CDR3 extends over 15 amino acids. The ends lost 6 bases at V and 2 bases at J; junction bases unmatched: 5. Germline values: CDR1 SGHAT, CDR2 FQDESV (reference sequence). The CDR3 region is CASSFGTGVTDTQYF. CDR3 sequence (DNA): TGTGCCAGCAGTTTCGGGACAGGGGTCACAGATACGCAGTATTTT.

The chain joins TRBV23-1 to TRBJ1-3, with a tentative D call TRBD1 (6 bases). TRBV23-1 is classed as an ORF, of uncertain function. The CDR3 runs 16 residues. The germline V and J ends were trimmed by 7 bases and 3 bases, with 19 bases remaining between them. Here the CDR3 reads CASTLGRGKGGNTIYF. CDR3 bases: TGCGCCAGCACCCTAGGCAGGGGAAAAGGTGGAAACACCATATATTTT.

The CDR3 is CASRLNSRGWTYNEQFF. The CDR3 bases are TGTGCCAGCAGGCTGAACTCAAGGGGGTGGACCTACAATGAGCAGTTCTTC. The chain employs TRBV27 and TRBJ2-1; D may be TRBD1 (6 bases). Trimming pared 6 bases from V and 2 bases from J, leaving 20 bases between. Looked up from germline, CDR1 is MNHEY and CDR2 is SMNVEV (reference sequence). CDR3 length: 17 residues.